The source of this T cell receptor (beta chain) is a study of blood T cell repertoires in COVID-19. The wider study: COVID-19 samples collected from the United States, Italy and Spain covered acute and convalescent phases. T cells, B-cell-depleted T cells, or PBMCs provided the cDNA or gDNA that served as material.

Clones were read by immunoSEQ multiplex PCR, and TCRdb kept only the in-frame ones, dropping some. This sample yields around 76,000 clones, of which 65% to 90% are seen a single time; approximately 6.9% belongs to the top ten. V shed 3 bases and J 8 bases; nucleotides not matched to a gene: 1. This CDR3 is 13 amino acids long. Per germline, CDR1 LGHDT and CDR2 YNNKEL (reference sequence). A single count supports this clone. The TCR sequence derives from a man aged 30 to 45 with COVID-19, enrolled during active disease. This rearrangement joins TRBV3-1 (or the pseudogene TRBV3-2) to TRBJ1-4, with TRBD1 identical over 9 bases. The sample was peripheral blood. For the CDR3, the DNA is TGTGCCAGCAGCCAGACAGGGGGGGAAAAACTGTTTTTT. It encodes CASSQTGGEKLFF.